The rows below give T cell receptor beta chains drawn from one sample of a study of identifying expanded T cells in peripheral blood. The repertoire was sequenced with immunoSEQ multiplex PCR; TCRdb's copy has only in-frame clones and lacks some. This table has 130,000 or so clones, more than 80% appearing once. Input material: blood. These receptors originate from a person aged 18 to 75 in good health. Both conserved end residues are trimmed from each CDR3. Each record gives: J gene, V gene, CDR3 protein.

j_call: TRBJ2-7; v_call: TRBV27; cdr3_aa: ASRPGGSYEQY
j_call: TRBJ2-7; v_call: TRBV7-9; cdr3_aa: ASSLTTGRAYEQY
j_call: TRBJ2-7; v_call: TRBV2; cdr3_aa: ASSEDVGYEQY
j_call: TRBJ2-2; v_call: TRBV5-1; cdr3_aa: ASSLAVGQPTRELF
j_call: TRBJ1-5; v_call: TRBV5-8; cdr3_aa: ASSPWGASNQPQH
j_call: TRBJ2-4; v_call: TRBV6-5; cdr3_aa: ASSYARTRNIQY
j_call: TRBJ2-2; v_call: TRBV11-3; cdr3_aa: ASSQDRGFLGELF
j_call: TRBJ1-1; v_call: TRBV5-6; cdr3_aa: ASSTYTEAF
j_call: TRBJ2-5; v_call: TRBV29-1; cdr3_aa: SVGGGAKGTQY
j_call: TRBJ2-1; v_call: TRBV5-1; cdr3_aa: ASSIDRGNEQF
j_call: TRBJ1-2; v_call: TRBV6-5; cdr3_aa: ASNSRGRTYGYT
j_call: TRBJ1-5; v_call: TRBV5-8; cdr3_aa: ASTNSRQGGNDQPQH
j_call: TRBJ1-2; v_call: TRBV27; cdr3_aa: ASSATRGDGYT
j_call: TRBJ2-7; v_call: TRBV5-1; cdr3_aa: ASSQRPSSYEQY
j_call: TRBJ2-7; v_call: TRBV9; cdr3_aa: ASSLLMWDEQY
j_call: TRBJ1-1; v_call: TRBV4-1; cdr3_aa: ASSQDIDTEAF
j_call: TRBJ1-2; v_call: TRBV7-6; cdr3_aa: ASSLWREGYT
j_call: TRBJ1-2; v_call: TRBV9; cdr3_aa: ASSDPPWGYT
j_call: TRBJ2-1; v_call: TRBV5-6; cdr3_aa: ASSLVANEQF
j_call: TRBJ2-5; v_call: TRBV10-3; cdr3_aa: AISGGALMETQY
j_call: TRBJ2-3; v_call: TRBV7-2; cdr3_aa: ASSPIVGADTQY
j_call: TRBJ2-1; v_call: TRBV5-6; cdr3_aa: ASSLGQGYANEQF
j_call: TRBJ2-1; v_call: TRBV6-5; cdr3_aa: ASSLTGRVYNEQF
j_call: TRBJ2-7; v_call: TRBV5-1; cdr3_aa: ASSLGSTTRGYEQY